The 9 T cell receptor beta chains below come from one sample, sequenced in a study of shared clonotypes between healthy human individuals. CD45RO-negative cells were positively selected for CCR7, leaving out terminally differentiated effector memory CD45RA+ cells. Using immunoSEQ multiplex PCR, the repertoire was profiled, and TCRdb retains in-frame clones only, with some absent. The repertoire consists of about 2 million clones, with about 95% occurring once and the leading ten covering about 1.1%. Sequenced input: naive CD8+ T cells sorted from blood. The receptors were sampled from a man between 18 and 35 years old in good health.

This chain joins TRBV19 and TRBJ1-5; unclear D gene. This CDR3 has 13 amino acids. Germline values: CDR1 LNHDA, CDR2 SQIVND (reference sequence). V shed 3 bases and J shed 5 bases, with 8 bases lying between them. The CDR3 DNA is TGTGCCAGTAGTATGGTAGGGCATCAGCCCCAGCATTTT. Its protein is CASSMVGHQPQHF. Filled out from reference TRBV19 and TRBJ1-5, the complete variable domain reads DGGITQSPKYLFRKEGQNVTLSCEQNLNHDAMYWYRQDPGQGLRLIYYSQIVNDFQKGDIAEGYSVSREKKESFPLTVTSAQKNPTAFYLCASSMVGHQPQHFGDGTRLSIL.

Here the CDR3 DNA reads TGCGCCAGCAGCTCCTGGACAGGGGAAGGGCACAATGAGCAGTTCTTC. It yields the protein CASSSWTGEGHNEQFF. The V and J genes are TRBV5-1 and TRBJ2-1; 9 nucleotides line up with TRBD1. This CDR3 comprises 16 residues. The germline V gene encodes CDR1 SGHRS and CDR2 YFSETQ. Losses at the gene ends were 3 bases for V and 5 bases for J; bases not matched to a gene: 9.

The chain employs TRBV11-2 and TRBJ1-3; D possibly corresponds to TRBD1 (6 bases). This CDR3 is built from 15 residues. Germline V gene sequence: CDR1 SGHAT, CDR2 FQNNGV. Between the trimmed V and J ends, which lost 3 bases and 1 base, there was a span of 10 bases. This CDR3 reads CASSFGGLSGNTIYF. The CDR3 nucleotides are TGTGCCAGCAGCTTTGGGGGGCTTTCTGGAAACACCATATATTTT.

CDR3 in amino acids: CASSLLWGNEQFF. The CDR3, as DNA: TGTGCCAGCAGTCTACTTTGGGGTAATGAGCAGTTCTTC. This chain uses TRBV7-8 with TRBJ2-1; D gene ambiguous. The CDR3 totals 13 residues. Germline V gene lookup returns CDR1 SGHVS and CDR2 FQNEAQ. The germline V and J ends were trimmed by 6 bases and 7 bases, with 13 bases remaining between them.

J is TRBJ2-7 and V is TRBV6-1, with 7 bases matching TRBD1. The J segment lost 3 bases and the V segment lost 1 base, leaving 18 bases of the junction unmatched. The CDR3 is 19 amino acids. Germline V gene sequence: CDR1 MNHNS, CDR2 SASEGT. The CDR3 DNA follows: TGTGCCAGCAGTGAAGAGGGGAGACAGGGAGATAAACTAAGCTACGAGCAGTACTTC. It specifies CASSEEGRQGDKLSYEQYF.

The chain couples TRBV28 to TRBJ2-1; 13 nucleotides align to TRBD2. CDR3 size: 16 residues. The ends lost 6 bases at V and 5 bases at J; junction bases unmatched: 7. CDR1 is MDHEN, CDR2 SYDVKM, per germline. CDR3 sequence (DNA): TGTGCCAGCAGCCTAATTGGACTAGCGGGAGACAATGAGCAGTTCTTC. Its translation is CASSLIGLAGDNEQFF.

This chain uses TRBV30 with TRBJ2-3; weak D call: TRBD2 (6 bases). This CDR3 contains 16 residues. Germline CDR1 GTSNPN, CDR2 SVGIG (reference sequence). The V end lost 3 bases, the J end lost 4 bases, and 20 bases lay between the germline ends. The CDR3 bases are TGTGCCTGGAGCCCGGCGGGCGGGACTCCCCCAGATACGCAGTATTTT. Protein: CAWSPAGGTPPDTQYF.

This clone was found once. This chain's CDR3 is CASSSHTGMETQYF. In DNA form, the CDR3 reads TGTGCCAGCAGTTCCCATACAGGGATGGAGACCCAGTACTTC. The J gene is TRBJ2-5, the V gene TRBV27; tentative D call: TRBD1 (6 bases). This CDR3 is 14 amino acids long. Germline V gives CDR1 MNHEY, CDR2 SMNVEV (reference sequence). Trimming stripped 4 bases from V and 5 bases from J, with 14 bases between.

The chain has TRBV27 and TRBJ2-1; D may be TRBD1 (6 bases). V lost 1 base, J lost 5 bases, and 12 bases lay in between. This CDR3 has 15 residues. Germline V gene lookup returns CDR1 MNHEY and CDR2 SMNVEV (reference sequence). CDR3 sequence: CASSLWMPGDNEQFF. DNA of the CDR3: TGTGCCAGCAGTTTATGGATGCCAGGGGACAATGAGCAGTTCTTC.